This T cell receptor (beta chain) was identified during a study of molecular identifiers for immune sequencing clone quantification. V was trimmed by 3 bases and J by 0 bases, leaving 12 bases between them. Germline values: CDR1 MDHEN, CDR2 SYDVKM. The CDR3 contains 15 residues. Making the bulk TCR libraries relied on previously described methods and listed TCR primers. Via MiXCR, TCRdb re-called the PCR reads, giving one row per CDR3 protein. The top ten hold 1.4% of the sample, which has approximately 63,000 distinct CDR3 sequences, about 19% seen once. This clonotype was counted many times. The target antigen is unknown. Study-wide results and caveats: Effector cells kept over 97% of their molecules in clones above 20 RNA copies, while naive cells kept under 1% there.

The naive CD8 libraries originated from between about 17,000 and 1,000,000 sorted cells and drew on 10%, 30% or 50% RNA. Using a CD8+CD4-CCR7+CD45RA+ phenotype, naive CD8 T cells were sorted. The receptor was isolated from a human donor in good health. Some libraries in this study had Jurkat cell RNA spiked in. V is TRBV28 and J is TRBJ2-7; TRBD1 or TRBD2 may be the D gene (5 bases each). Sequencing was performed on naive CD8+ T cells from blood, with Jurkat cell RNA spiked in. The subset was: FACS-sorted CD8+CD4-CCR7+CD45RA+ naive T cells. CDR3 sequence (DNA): TGTGCCAGCAGTTTCCCCAGGGACCCCTCCTACGAGCAGTACTTC. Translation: CASSFPRDPSYEQYF.